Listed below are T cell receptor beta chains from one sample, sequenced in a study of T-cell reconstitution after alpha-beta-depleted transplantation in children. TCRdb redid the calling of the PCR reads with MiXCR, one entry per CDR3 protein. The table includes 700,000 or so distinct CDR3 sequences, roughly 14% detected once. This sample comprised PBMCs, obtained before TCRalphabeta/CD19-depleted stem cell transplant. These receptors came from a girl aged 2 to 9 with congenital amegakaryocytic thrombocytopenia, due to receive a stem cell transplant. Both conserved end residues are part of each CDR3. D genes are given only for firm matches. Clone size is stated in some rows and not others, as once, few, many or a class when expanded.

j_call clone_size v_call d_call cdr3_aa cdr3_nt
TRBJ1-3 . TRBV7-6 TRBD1 CASSTAGGLRNTIYF TGTGCCAGCAGCACCGCAGGGGGTCTTCGGAACACCATATATTTT
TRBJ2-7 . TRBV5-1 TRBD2 CASSATSGSGEQYF TGCGCCAGCAGCGCCACTAGCGGGTCGGGCGAGCAGTACTTC
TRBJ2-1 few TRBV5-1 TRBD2 CASRPLTSGPTGEQFF TGCGCCAGCAGGCCGCTGACTAGCGGACCGACAGGGGAGCAGTTCTTC
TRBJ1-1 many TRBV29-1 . CSVVPPDRNTEAFF TGCAGCGTTGTGCCCCCCGACAGGAACACTGAAGCTTTCTTT
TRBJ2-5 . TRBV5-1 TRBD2 CASSSDPSGSETQYF TGCGCCAGCAGCTCGGACCCTAGCGGGAGTGAGACCCAGTACTTC
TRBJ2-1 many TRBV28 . CASTLSRTRDEQFF TGTGCCAGCACCTTATCGAGGACACGCGATGAGCAGTTCTTC
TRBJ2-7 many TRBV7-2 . CASSLEGLEQYF TGTGCCAGCAGCTTAGAGGGTCTGGAGCAGTACTTC
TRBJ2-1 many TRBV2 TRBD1 CASSLTGNEGEQFF TGTGCCAGCAGTTTGACAGGGAATGAGGGTGAGCAGTTCTTC
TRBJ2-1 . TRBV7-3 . CASSSRTGRGNEQFF TGTGCCAGCAGCTCCAGGACAGGGAGGGGAAATGAGCAGTTCTTC
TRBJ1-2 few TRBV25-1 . CASSGDSVYGYTF TGTGCCAGCAGTGGCGACAGCGTCTATGGCTACACCTTC
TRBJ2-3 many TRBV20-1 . CSARGVGDTQYF TGCAGTGCTAGAGGAGTGGGAGATACGCAGTATTTT
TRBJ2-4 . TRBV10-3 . CASQSEDIQYF TGTGCCTCCCAGAGTGAGGACATTCAGTACTTC
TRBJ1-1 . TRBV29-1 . CSVDLLEGLVTEAFF TGCAGCGTTGACTTACTGGAGGGCTTGGTCACTGAAGCTTTCTTT
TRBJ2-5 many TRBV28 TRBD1 CASSLIGTEETQYF TGTGCCAGCAGTTTAATTGGGACAGAAGAGACCCAGTACTTC
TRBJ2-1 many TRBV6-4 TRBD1 CASSETGGDNEQFF TGTGCCAGCAGTGAGACAGGGGGGGACAATGAGCAGTTCTTC
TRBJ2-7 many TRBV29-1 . CSVMWRGDYSYEQYF TGCAGCGTTATGTGGAGGGGGGACTACTCCTACGAGCAGTACTTC
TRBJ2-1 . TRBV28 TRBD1 CASSGPGQGGGEQFF TGTGCCAGCAGCGGCCCGGGACAGGGGGGGGGTGAGCAGTTCTTC
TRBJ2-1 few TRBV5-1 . CASSLSVSVPSRDYNEQFF TGCGCCAGCAGCTTGTCGGTTAGCGTGCCTTCGCGAGATTACAATGAGCAGTTCTTC
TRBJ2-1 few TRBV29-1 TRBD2 CSVESSGRPRSGFF TGCAGCGTTGAATCGAGCGGGAGGCCTAGGAGTGGGTTCTTC
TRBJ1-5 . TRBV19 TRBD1 CASSHGTGGPYSNQPQHF TGTGCCAGTAGTCACGGGACAGGGGGGCCGTATAGCAATCAGCCCCAGCATTTT
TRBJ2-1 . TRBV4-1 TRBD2 CASSQGLAGAVVNEQFF TGCGCCAGCAGCCAGGGACTAGCGGGAGCGGTAGTCAATGAGCAGTTCTTC
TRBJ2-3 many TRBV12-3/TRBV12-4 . CASTPGGVETDTQYF TGTGCCAGCACCCCGGGCGGGGTTGAGACAGATACGCAGTATTTT
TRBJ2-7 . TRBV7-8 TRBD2 CASSPTGGGGEFEQYF TGTGCCAGCAGCCCGACGGGGGGTGGTGGTGAATTTGAGCAGTACTTC
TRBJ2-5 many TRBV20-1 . CSARVTGQETQYF TGCAGTGCTAGAGTGACGGGCCAAGAGACCCAGTACTTC
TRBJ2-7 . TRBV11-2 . CASSPAASSEQYF TGTGCCAGCAGCCCCGCGGCTAGTAGCGAGCAGTACTTC
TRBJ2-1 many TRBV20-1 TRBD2 CSAPGLVGYNEQFF TGCAGTGCTCCCGGACTAGTGGGTTACAATGAGCAGTTCTTC
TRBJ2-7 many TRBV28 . CASSLVATRYEQYF TGTGCCAGCAGTTTGGTGGCCACTCGATACGAGCAGTACTTC
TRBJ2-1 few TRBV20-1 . CSARGASVSSYNEQFF TGCAGTGCTAGAGGGGCAAGCGTAAGCTCCTACAATGAGCAGTTCTTC
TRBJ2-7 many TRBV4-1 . CASSQGRGGRSSYEQYF TGCGCCAGCAGCCAGGGTCGCGGCGGTCGAAGCTCCTACGAGCAGTACTTC
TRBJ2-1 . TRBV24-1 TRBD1 CATSDSGTGDNEQFF TGTGCCACCAGTGATTCCGGGACAGGGGACAATGAGCAGTTCTTC
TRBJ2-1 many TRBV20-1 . CSASWLGDEQFF TGCAGTGCTAGTTGGCTAGGGGATGAGCAGTTCTTC
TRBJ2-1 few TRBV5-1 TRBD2 CASSTGGDPTNEQFF TGCGCCAGCAGCACGGGGGGGGATCCCACTAATGAGCAGTTCTTC
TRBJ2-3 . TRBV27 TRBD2 CASSLSNTGGPGDTQYF TGTGCCAGCAGTTTATCGAATACGGGAGGGCCGGGAGATACGCAGTATTTT
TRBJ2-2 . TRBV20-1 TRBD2 CSGTSSDTGELFF TGCAGTGGGACTAGTTCGGACACCGGGGAGCTGTTTTTT
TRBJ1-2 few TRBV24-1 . CATSDSQGGYTF TGTGCCACCAGTGACTCCCAGGGTGGCTACACCTTC
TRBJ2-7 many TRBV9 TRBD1 CASSASGTGMYEQYF TGTGCCAGCAGCGCCTCCGGGACAGGGATGTACGAGCAGTACTTC
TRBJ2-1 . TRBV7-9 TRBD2 CASSGTGTSGIIEQFF TGTGCCAGCAGCGGTACCGGGACTAGCGGGATTATTGAGCAGTTCTTC
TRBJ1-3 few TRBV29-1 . CSVETTRSGNTIYF TGCAGCGTTGAGACAACCCGCTCTGGAAACACCATATATTTT
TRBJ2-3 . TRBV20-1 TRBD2 CSAPSGLAADFTDTQYF TGCAGTGCCCCATCAGGTCTAGCGGCAGACTTCACAGATACGCAGTATTTT
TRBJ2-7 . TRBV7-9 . CASSFISLEQYF TGTGCCAGCAGCTTCATTTCTCTCGAGCAGTACTTC
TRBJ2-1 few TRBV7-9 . CASSTQDRQQFF TGTGCCAGCAGCACTCAAGACAGGCAGCAGTTCTTC
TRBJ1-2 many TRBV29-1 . CSVAGKDGGRGYTF TGCAGCGTTGCAGGAAAGGACGGGGGGAGAGGATACACCTTC
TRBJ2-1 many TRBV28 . CASSPTQWNEQFF TGTGCCAGCAGCCCCACACAGTGGAATGAGCAGTTCTTC
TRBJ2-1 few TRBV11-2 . CASSLALLDEQFF TGTGCCAGCAGCTTAGCCCTTTTGGATGAGCAGTTCTTC
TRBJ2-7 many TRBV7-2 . CASSSSTNEQYF TGTGCCAGCAGCTCTAGTACTAACGAGCAGTACTTC